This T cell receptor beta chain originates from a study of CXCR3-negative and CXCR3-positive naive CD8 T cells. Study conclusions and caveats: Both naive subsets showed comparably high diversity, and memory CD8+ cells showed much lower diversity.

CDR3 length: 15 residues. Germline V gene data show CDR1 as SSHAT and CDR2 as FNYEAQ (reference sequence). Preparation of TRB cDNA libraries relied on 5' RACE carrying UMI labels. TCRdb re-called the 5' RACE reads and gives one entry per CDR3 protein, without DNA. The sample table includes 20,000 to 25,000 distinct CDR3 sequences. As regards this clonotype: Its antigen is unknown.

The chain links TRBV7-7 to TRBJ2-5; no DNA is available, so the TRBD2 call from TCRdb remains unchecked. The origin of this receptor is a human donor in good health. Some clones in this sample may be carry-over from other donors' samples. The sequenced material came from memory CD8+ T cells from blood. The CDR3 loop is CASSLGGGLQETQYF.